This TCR beta chain was profiled in a study of cytomegalovirus exposure and HLA in healthy donors. TCRdb's table, derived via immunoSEQ multiplex PCR, lists solely in-frame clones and lacks some. The sample records 220,000 or so clones, 65% to 85% being singletons. Germline V CDR1 and CDR2: MDHEN, SYDVKM. The CDR3 is 13 residues long. V was trimmed by 4 bases and J by 1 base, leaving 7 bases between them. A remark on this clone: As yet, its antigen is unknown.

Study-wide results and limits: As was reported, the classifier diagnosed cytomegalovirus status with high specificity and sensitivity. The authors listed 150 or so TCR beta chains as cytomegalovirus-associated.

Among the roughly 120 subjects of the validation cohort, separate from the 666-subject first cohort, were the donors. The chain employs TRBV28 and TRBJ1-1; tentative D call: TRBD1 (5 bases). The sample consisted of PBMCs. The TCR originated in a woman aged 30 to 39 in good health and CMV-seropositive. The CDR3 DNA reads TGTGCCAGCAGTTCTACAGGGAACACTGAAGCTTTCTTT. This translates into CASSSTGNTEAFF.